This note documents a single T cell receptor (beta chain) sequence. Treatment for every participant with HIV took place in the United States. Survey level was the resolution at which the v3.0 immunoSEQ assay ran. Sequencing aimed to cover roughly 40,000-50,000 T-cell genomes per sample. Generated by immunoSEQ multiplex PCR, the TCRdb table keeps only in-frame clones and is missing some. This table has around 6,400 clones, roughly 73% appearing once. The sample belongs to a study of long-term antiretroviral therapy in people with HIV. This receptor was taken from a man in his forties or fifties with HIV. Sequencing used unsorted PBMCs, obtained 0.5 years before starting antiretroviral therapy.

This CDR3 is CASSQGGAGDEQYF. DNA for the CDR3: TGCGCCAGCAGCCAGGGGGGGGCTGGGGACGAGCAGTACTTC. The chain has TRBV5-1 and TRBJ2-7; the D gene could be TRBD1 or TRBD2 (7 bases each). The CDR3 loop spans 14 amino acids. The V and J ends lost 4 bases and 5 bases respectively, with 16 bases between them. From germline, CDR1 is SGHRS and CDR2 YFSETQ.